The 29 T cell receptor beta chains presented below share a single source sample, sequenced in a study of blood T cell dynamics during melanoma immunotherapy. Sample time point: pre-treatment baseline. Produced via immunoSEQ multiplex PCR; TCRdb's table is partial and in-frame only. Of more than 8,500 clones in the sample, 70% to 90% were seen once. The sequences come from blood, collected from a patient treated with checkpoint blockade. The source of these receptors is a human donor with melanoma.

The rearrangement links TRBV2 to TRBJ1-2; no firm D call. Trimming took off 3 bases at V and 8 bases at J, with 13 bases between the two ends. The length of the CDR3 is 13 residues. CDR1 and CDR2 (germline): SNHLY, FYNNEI. CDR3 amino acids: CASSETPIDGYTF. CDR3 sequence (DNA): TGTGCCAGCAGTGAGACCCCCATCGACGGCTACACCTTC.

V usage is TRBV27 and J usage is TRBJ2-5; D is ambiguous. Germline V gives CDR1 MNHEY, CDR2 SMNVEV (reference sequence). V lost 3 bases to trimming and J lost 0 bases, with 5 bases between them. The length of the CDR3 is 13 residues. CDR3 DNA sequence: TGTGCCAGCAGTTTCGGCAACCAAGAGACCCAGTACTTC. Its protein is CASSFGNQETQYF.

V is TRBV7-9 and J is TRBJ2-3; tentatively, D is TRBD1 (5 bases). Trimming pared 1 base from V and 4 bases from J, leaving 9 bases between. Germline loops: CDR1 SEHNR, CDR2 FQNEAQ (reference sequence). The length of the CDR3 is 14 residues. The CDR3 coding sequence is TGTGCCAGCAGCTTAGAGGGGTCGGCAGATACGCAGTATTTT. The encoded protein is CASSLEGSADTQYF.

This chain connects TRBV7-9 to TRBJ2-2; D uncertain. The CDR3 covers 15 residues. Germline values: CDR1 SEHNR, CDR2 FQNEAQ (reference sequence). Deletions cut 10 bases from V and 0 bases from J, with 15 bases between. CDR3: CANRATPTNTGELFF. CDR3 DNA: TGTGCCAACCGGGCAACCCCGACGAACACCGGGGAGCTGTTTTTT.

The CDR3 region has the DNA TGCGCCAGCAGCTGGGGGACAGATTTAAATACGCAGTATTTT. Translating gives CASSWGTDLNTQYF. The V call is TRBV5-1, the J call TRBJ2-3; TRBD1 matches 7 bases. The germline V gene encodes CDR1 SGHRS and CDR2 YFSETQ. V trimming: 3 bases; J trimming: 7 bases; junction bases outside the gene matches: 8. The CDR3 totals 14 residues.

The V call is TRBV5-4, the J call TRBJ2-7; D may match TRBD1 or TRBD2 (6 bases each). This CDR3 comprises 14 residues. Trimming left V 4 bases short and J 2 bases short, with 13 bases between. CDR1 is SGHNT and CDR2 is YYREEE in the germline V gene (reference sequence). The CDR3 nucleotides are TGTGCCAGCAGCCCGTGGGGGGCCGCCTACGAGCAGTACTTC. As protein: CASSPWGAAYEQYF.

This chain joins TRBV9 and TRBJ2-1, with 9 bases aligning to TRBD1. The J segment lost 4 bases and the V segment lost 3 bases, leaving 8 bases of the junction unmatched. This CDR3 is built from 16 residues. Germline loops: CDR1 SGDLS, CDR2 YYNGEE. The CDR3 nucleotides read TGTGCCAGCAGCGCCAGGGGGGACAGGGTATACAATGAGCAGTTCTTC. It specifies CASSARGDRVYNEQFF.

V and J are TRBV11-1 and TRBJ1-1, with 9 bases that match TRBD1. The ends lost 4 bases at V and 1 base at J; junction bases unmatched: 4. The V gene's germline CDR1 is SGHAT and CDR2 FQDESV (reference sequence). CDR3 length: 15 residues. DNA of the CDR3: TGTGCCAGCAGCTCACTGACAGGGGGGAACACTGAAGCTTTCTTT. The encoded protein is CASSSLTGGNTEAFF.

This clone was counted once. V and J are TRBV2 and TRBJ1-1; the D gene is possibly TRBD1 (5 bases). This CDR3 contains 12 residues. Germline assignment: CDR1 SNHLY and CDR2 FYNNEI. Trimming took off 6 bases at V and 11 bases at J, with 16 bases between the two ends. The CDR3 region has the DNA TGTGCCAGCAGGGAGCCGGGGCGACGCGCTTTCTTT. Protein: CASREPGRRAFF.

This clone was picked up a small number of times. This chain links TRBV4-1 with TRBJ1-2, with D unresolved. The CDR3 totals 16 residues. Germline V CDR1 and CDR2: MGHRA, YSYEKL. Between the trimmed V and J ends, which lost 0 bases and 1 base, there was a span of 12 bases. In DNA, the CDR3 is TGCGCCAGCAGCCAAGATCTCACGCCGAATAACTATGGCTACACCTTC. This gives the protein CASSQDLTPNNYGYTF.

The rearrangement links TRBV10-1 to TRBJ2-7; 7 positions match TRBD1. CDR1 is WNHNN, CDR2 SYGVQD, per germline (reference sequence). The V segment lost 3 bases and the J segment 0 bases; nucleotides outside the gene matches: 5. The CDR3 runs 15 residues. CDR3 sequence: CASSESTGPSYEQYF. In DNA form, the CDR3 reads TGCGCCAGCAGTGAATCGACAGGGCCCTCCTACGAGCAGTACTTC.

This clone has just a few counts. This chain connects TRBV21-1 to TRBJ1-1; the table's D call TRBD1 went unverified against the DNA. TRBV21-1 has pseudogene status. There are 15 residues in the CDR3. CDR3 nucleotide sequence: TGTGCCAGCAGCAAAACGAAGGGGGCTTACACTGAAGCTTTCTTT. Protein sequence: CASSKTKGAYTEAFF.

This chain links TRBV12-5 with TRBJ2-1, with 14 positions matching TRBD2. With V trimmed by 2 bases and J by 7 bases, 13 bases remained unmatched. This CDR3 has 19 residues. The germline V gene encodes CDR1 LGHNT and CDR2 FRNRAP. CDR3 protein: CASGLSYGTSGGWGNEQFF. The CDR3 nucleotides are TGTGCTAGTGGTTTGTCTTACGGGACTAGCGGGGGTTGGGGGAATGAGCAGTTCTTC.

With respect to this clone: This specimen includes other DNA sequences encoding the same CDR3. The chain is built from TRBV27 and TRBJ1-2; a possible D gene is TRBD1 (5 bases). The CDR3 spans 13 residues. CDR1 MNHEY and CDR2 SMNVEV come from the germline V gene (reference sequence). The V end was cut by 5 bases, the J end by 2 bases, with 9 bases between. Here the CDR3 reads CASSPEGNYGYTF. The CDR3 region has the DNA TGTGCCAGCAGTCCCGAGGGGAACTATGGCTACACCTTC.

This chain connects TRBV5-1 to TRBJ2-3; 8 bases are a match to TRBD1. CDR3 length: 16 amino acids. Germline CDR1 SGHRS, CDR2 YFSETQ. V shed 0 bases and J 3 bases; nucleotides not matched to a gene: 6. The DNA of the CDR3 is TGCGCCAGCAGCTTGGGGTCTGGACAGGGAACAGATACGCAGTATTTT. Translated, it gives CASSLGSGQGTDTQYF. Variable domain in full (rest from reference TRBV5-1 and TRBJ2-3): KAGVTQTPRYLIKTRGQQVTLSCSPISGHRSVSWYQQTPGQGLQFLFEYFSETQRNKGNFPGRFSGRQFSNSRSEMNVSTLELGDSALYLCASSLGSGQGTDTQYFGPGTRLTVL.

The chain links TRBV7-9 to TRBJ2-1; D could derive from TRBD1 or TRBD2 (6 bases each). The CDR3 extends over 17 amino acids. The germline CDR1 and CDR2 sequences are SEHNR and FQNEAQ (reference sequence). V was pared by 5 bases and J by 0 bases, with 17 bases between. CDR3 nucleotide sequence: TGTGCCAGCAGCGCCCGGGGGCGGGGTAGCTCCTACAATGAGCAGTTCTTC. Encoded protein: CASSARGRGSSYNEQFF.

V is TRBV29-1 and J is TRBJ2-2; tentative D call: TRBD1 (6 bases). The germline V gene encodes CDR1 SQVTM and CDR2 ANQGSEA. The germline V and J ends were trimmed by 6 bases and 7 bases, with 9 bases remaining between them. The CDR3 is 11 amino acids. DNA for the CDR3: TGCAGCGTCACAGGGTACGGGGAGCTGTTTTTT. Translated: CSVTGYGELFF.

The chain uses TRBV7-8 and TRBJ2-5, with D possibly TRBD1 on 6 matching bases. Gene TRBJ2-7 matches the end of the DNA better, so the J call may be wrong. Per germline, CDR1 SGHVS and CDR2 FQNEAQ. The length of the CDR3 is 14 residues. DNA of the CDR3: TGTGCCAGCAGCACCCGGACAGAGACCTACGAGCAGTACTTC. It specifies CASSTRTETYEQYF.

The rearrangement joins TRBV6-5 to TRBJ1-1, with D hard to call. The V and J ends lost 2 bases and 2 bases respectively, with 9 bases between them. The CDR3 extends over 14 amino acids. Germline CDR1 is MNHEY and CDR2 is SVGAGI. DNA for the CDR3: TGTGCCAGCAGTTACGAGGGAAGAAACACTGAAGCTTTCTTT. Translating gives CASSYEGRNTEAFF.

In its sample, this clone was seen a few times. The chain recombines TRBV7-8 with TRBJ1-1; the D is unclear. This CDR3 spans 13 amino acids. V gave up 1 base and J gave up 4 bases, with 7 bases separating them. Germline CDR1 SGHVS, CDR2 FQNEAQ. The CDR3 nucleotides are TGTGCCAGCAGCTTAGAGGCACGCACTGAAGCTTTCTTT. Amino acid sequence: CASSLEARTEAFF. Drawing the rest from reference TRBV7-8 and TRBJ1-1, the complete variable domain is GAGVSQSPRYKVAKRGQDVALRCDPISGHVSLFWYQQALGQGPEFLTYFQNEAQLDKSGLPSDRFFAERPEGSVSTLKIQRTQQEDSAVYLCASSLEARTEAFFGQGTRLTVV.

The chain carries TRBV19 and TRBJ1-5; D call uncertain. The CDR3 loop spans 15 amino acids. Germline values: CDR1 LNHDA, CDR2 SQIVND (reference sequence). V was cut by 5 bases and J by 1 base, with 12 bases left in between. Here the CDR3 DNA reads TGTGCCAGTAGTGAATACAGCGTGAGCAATCAGCCCCAGCATTTT. Translated: CASSEYSVSNQPQHF.

The CDR3 spells CASSLSGTRSYNEQFF. The DNA of the CDR3 is TGCGCCAGCAGCTTGTCCGGGACCCGATCCTACAATGAGCAGTTCTTC. This chain joins TRBV5-1 and TRBJ2-1; possibly TRBD1 or TRBD2 for D (5 bases each). CDR1 and CDR2 (germline): SGHRS, YFSETQ. V lost 1 base and J lost 1, with 12 bases in between. The CDR3 length is 16 residues.

The V call is TRBV6-1, the J call TRBJ2-7; D uncertain. The CDR3 is 12 residues long. Germline V gene sequence: CDR1 MNHNS, CDR2 SASEGT. V gave up 6 bases and J gave up 3 bases, with 9 bases separating them. The DNA for the CDR3 is TGTGCCAGCAGCCCCCCTAACTACGAGCAGTACTTC. This encodes CASSPPNYEQYF.

The chain has TRBV28 and TRBJ1-1, with D possibly being TRBD1 (6 bases). The CDR3 consists of 18 residues. Between the trimmed V and J ends, which lost 1 base and 1 base, there was a span of 19 bases. Germline CDR1 is MDHEN and CDR2 is SYDVKM. The CDR3 bases are TGTGCCAGCAGTTTATTAGGGTCGTGGGACAACTCGAACACTGAAGCTTTCTTT. Translated, it gives CASSLLGSWDNSNTEAFF.

This clone was detected once. The chain has TRBV6-5 and TRBJ2-1, with TRBD1 identical over 8 bases. The junction had 8 bases not matched to a gene; V was cut back by 6 bases and J by 4 bases. The CDR3 is 15 amino acids. Germline loops: CDR1 MNHEY, CDR2 SVGAGI. This chain's CDR3 is CASSRPGGGYNEQFF. In nucleotides, the CDR3 is TGTGCCAGCAGCCGACCAGGGGGCGGATACAATGAGCAGTTCTTC.

The CDR3 DNA follows: TGTGCCAGCAGACCCGGGACAGGGGGTGAAAAACTGTTTTTT. Translation: CASRPGTGGEKLFF. The chain is built from TRBV6-1 and TRBJ1-4; 11 positions match TRBD1. Trimming at V came to 6 bases and at J to 7 bases, leaving 4 bases not matched to a gene. The CDR3 runs 14 residues. Germline CDR1 and CDR2: MNHNS and SASEGT.

The rearrangement joins TRBV2 to TRBJ2-3, with 9 positions matching TRBD1. The CDR3 is 14 residues long. With 6 bases clipped from V and 1 base from J, the junction kept 2 bases outside the gene matches. CDR1 is SNHLY, CDR2 FYNNEI, per germline. CDR3 amino acids: CASSGDRGTDTQYF. CDR3 nucleotides: TGTGCCAGCAGCGGGGACAGGGGCACAGATACGCAGTATTTT.

CDR3 coding DNA: TGTGCCACCAGCAGAGATTTCGACAGGGGCCCTTTGAACACTGAAGCTTTCTTT. Translating gives CATSRDFDRGPLNTEAFF. The chain uses TRBV15 and TRBJ1-1; 8 bases match TRBD1. Germline values: CDR1 LNHNV, CDR2 YYDKDF (reference sequence). This CDR3 has 18 amino acids. V dropped 0 bases and J dropped 0; count of bases not matched to a gene: 9.

This chain joins TRBV5-6 and TRBJ2-5; D remains ambiguous. Per germline, CDR1 SGHDT and CDR2 YYEEEE. The length of the CDR3 is 13 residues. V shed 4 bases and J shed 7 bases, with 14 bases lying between them. CDR3 sequence: CASSLSSLRTQYF. In nucleotides, the CDR3 is TGTGCCAGCAGCCTGAGCAGTCTGAGGACCCAGTACTTC.